These 19 T cell receptor beta chains came from one sample sequenced in a study of CD8 T cells in Susac syndrome. The RNA input was about 0.5 to 1 ug, and it was reverse transcribed with random hexamers. Each CDR3 protein gets one entry after TCRdb re-called the immunoSEQ multiplex PCR reads with MiXCR. Of about 140,000 distinct CDR3 sequences in the sample, roughly 95% are singletons; the top ten hold less than 0.085%. Sequencing used CD4+ T cells from PBMCs. The receptors were gathered from a human donor with Susac syndrome.

The sample holds one count of this clonotype. This sequence joins TRBV27 and TRBJ1-5; possibly TRBD1 for D (5 bases). Germline CDR1 and CDR2: MNHEY and SMNVEV (reference sequence). The CDR3 extends over 13 amino acids. The V gene lost 9 bases and the J gene lost 1 base, with 10 bases spanning the gap. The CDR3 is CARGARSNQPQHF. CDR3 bases: TGTGCCAGAGGGGCGAGGAGCAATCAGCCCCAGCATTTT.

This chain's CDR3 is CASSSNDRVTNEKLFF. CDR3 in DNA: TGTGCCAGCAGCTCCAACGACAGGGTGACTAATGAAAAACTGTTTTTT. The V gene is TRBV7-3, the J gene TRBJ1-4; 7 nucleotides line up with TRBD1. V was clipped by 4 bases and J by 2 bases; unmatched bases: 7. This CDR3 has 16 residues. Germline loops: CDR1 SGHTA, CDR2 FQGTGA.

J is TRBJ2-1 and V is TRBV15, with D unclear. The V end lost 6 bases, the J end lost 6 bases, and 6 bases lay between the germline ends. The CDR3 loop spans 11 amino acids. Germline assignment: CDR1 LNHNV and CDR2 YYDKDF (reference sequence). This CDR3 reads CATSVSNEQFF. DNA of the CDR3: TGTGCCACCAGTGTCAGCAATGAGCAGTTCTTC.

The rearrangement uses TRBV20-1 and TRBJ1-6; D not certain. Germline lookup yields CDR1 DFQATT and CDR2 SNEGSKA (reference sequence). V was shortened by 5 bases and J by 4 bases, with 15 bases between the two germline ends. The CDR3 totals 15 residues. CDR3: CSARGVSMYNSPLHF. The CDR3 DNA follows: TGCAGTGCTCGGGGAGTTTCGATGTATAATTCACCCCTCCACTTT.

The rearrangement links TRBV28 to TRBJ1-5; unclear D gene. CDR1 is MDHEN and CDR2 is SYDVKM in the germline V gene. Trimming shortened V by 4 bases and J by 2 bases, and 6 bases separated the two germline ends. The CDR3 spans 13 residues. CDR3 in amino acids: CASSSGGNQPQHF. The CDR3 DNA reads TGTGCCAGCAGTTCCGGCGGCAATCAGCCCCAGCATTTT.

DNA of the CDR3: TGTGCCAGCAGGGACAGGGGGGGGAGCTACGAGCAGTACTTC. It translates to CASRDRGGSYEQYF. This chain connects TRBV2 to TRBJ2-7, with 10 bases aligning to TRBD1. The CDR3 is made up of 14 amino acids. Per germline, CDR1 SNHLY and CDR2 FYNNEI. V shed 6 bases, J shed 3 bases, and the junction held 5 bases outside the gene matches.

V is TRBV6-4 and J is TRBJ2-1, with D unclear. The CDR3 contains 13 residues. Between the trimmed V and J ends, which lost 2 bases and 13 bases, there was a span of 15 bases. In germline, CDR1 is MRHNA, CDR2 SNTAGT. Here the CDR3 reads CASSDEAYGPQFF. DNA of the CDR3: TGTGCCAGCAGTGACGAGGCATACGGCCCTCAGTTCTTC.

Only one count was recorded for this clonotype. The chain carries TRBV20-1 and TRBJ2-1; the match to TRBD1 covers 8 bases. This CDR3 is 14 amino acids long. The V segment lost 6 bases and the J segment 0 bases; nucleotides outside the gene matches: 4. CDR1 and CDR2 (germline): DFQATT, SNEGSKA (reference sequence). The DNA of the CDR3 is TGCAGTGCGAAGGGACAGGTCTCCTACAATGAGCAGTTCTTC. Its translation: CSAKGQVSYNEQFF.

V usage is TRBV20-1 and J usage is TRBJ2-1, with 7 nucleotides matching TRBD2. The germline V gene encodes CDR1 DFQATT and CDR2 SNEGSKA (reference sequence). CDR3 size: 13 residues. J lost 4 bases, V lost 4 bases, and 4 bases had no gene match. CDR3 sequence: CSAISGTYNEQFF. CDR3 sequence (DNA): TGCAGTGCTATAAGCGGGACTTACAATGAGCAGTTCTTC.

The V call is TRBV18, the J call TRBJ2-3; D uncertain. The length of the CDR3 is 14 residues. Trimming stripped 6 bases from V and 1 base from J, with 11 bases between. Germline CDR1 and CDR2: KGHSH and LQKENI. The CDR3 sequence is CASSPVGRTDTQYF. DNA of the CDR3: TGTGCCAGCTCCCCCGTTGGTCGCACAGATACGCAGTATTTT.

V and J are TRBV28 and TRBJ2-5; a weak D match, TRBD1 (5 bases). The CDR3 loop spans 15 amino acids. From germline, CDR1 is MDHEN and CDR2 SYDVKM. The germline V and J ends were trimmed by 1 base and 7 bases, with 16 bases remaining between them. The CDR3, as DNA: TGTGCCAGCAGTTTATCGGTACAGGTGCTAGGGACCCAGTACTTC. Its protein product is CASSLSVQVLGTQYF.

The V gene is TRBV5-6, the J gene TRBJ2-1; either TRBD1 or TRBD2 may fit D (5 bases each). CDR3 length: 14 amino acids. Trimming removed 4 bases at V and 3 bases at J, with 11 bases between. The V gene's germline CDR1 is SGHDT and CDR2 YYEEEE. CDR3 sequence reads: CASSTGLSYNEQFF. The CDR3, as DNA: TGTGCCAGCAGCACAGGACTTAGCTACAATGAGCAGTTCTTC.

The chain carries TRBV21-1 and TRBJ2-1. TRBV21-1 is shown as a pseudogene. CDR3 length: 12 amino acids. The CDR3 loop is CASRLGVPEQFF. In DNA, the CDR3 is TGTGCCAGCAGGTTAGGTGTACCTGAGCAGTTCTTC.

This clonotype came up once. The V gene is TRBV10-3, the J gene TRBJ2-7; tentatively, D is TRBD2 (5 bases). Between the trimmed V and J ends, which lost 2 bases and 3 bases, there was a span of 11 bases. The CDR3 runs to 14 residues. From germline, CDR1 is ENHRY and CDR2 SYGVKD. In DNA, the CDR3 is TGTGCCATCAGTGAGAGCGGCGGACGCTACGAGCAGTACTTC. It is translated as CAISESGGRYEQYF.

The rearrangement joins TRBV28 to TRBJ1-1, with a tentative D call TRBD1 (6 bases). The germline V and J ends were trimmed by 2 bases and 1 base, with 11 bases remaining between them. CDR1 MDHEN and CDR2 SYDVKM come from the germline V gene. CDR3 length equals 15 residues. The CDR3 sequence is CASSLGGRGNTEAFF. For the CDR3, the DNA is TGTGCCAGCAGTTTAGGAGGCAGGGGGAACACTGAAGCTTTCTTT.

J is TRBJ2-7 and V is TRBV7-3; 9 nucleotides align to TRBD2. The V gene's germline CDR1 is SGHTA and CDR2 FQGTGA. The V segment lost 5 bases and the J segment 2 bases; nucleotides outside the gene matches: 10. The CDR3 is 16 residues long. The CDR3 DNA is TGTGCCAGCAGCATTGGGGCGGGGGGGCCGCCCTACGAGCAGTACTTC. It encodes CASSIGAGGPPYEQYF. Together with reference TRBV7-3 and TRBJ2-7, the CDR3 gives the full variable domain: GAGVSQTPSNKVTEKGKYVELRCDPISGHTALYWYRQSLGQGPEFLIYFQGTGAADDSGLPNDRFFAVRPEGSVSTLKIQRTERGDSAVYLCASSIGAGGPPYEQYFGPGTRLTVT.

This clonotype was seen just once. V is TRBV29-1 and J is TRBJ2-2; D is perhaps TRBD2 (5 bases). The CDR3 loop spans 10 amino acids. V was clipped by 7 bases and J by 10 bases, with 10 bases between them. CDR1 and CDR2 (germline): SQVTM, ANQGSEA. The CDR3 spells CSDGGQELFF. The DNA for the CDR3 is TGCAGCGATGGAGGTCAGGAGCTGTTTTTT.

The chain combines TRBV29-1 with TRBJ2-3; 7 bases are shared with TRBD1. Germline trimming cut 4 bases from V and 4 bases from J; bases unmatched to any gene: 5. This CDR3 has 13 residues. The germline CDR1 and CDR2 sequences are SQVTM and ANQGSEA. This chain's CDR3 is CSVGGQGADTQYF. The CDR3 DNA reads as TGCAGCGTTGGGGGCCAGGGGGCAGATACGCAGTATTTT.

V gene TRBV4-1 combines with J gene TRBJ2-1; no clear D. Looked up from germline, CDR1 is MGHRA and CDR2 is YSYEKL. The CDR3 covers 14 residues. The V end was cut by 1 base, the J end by 8 bases, with 12 bases between. The CDR3 DNA is TGCGCCAGCAGCCAAGTTCTTAGCATCGATGAGCAGTTCTTC. Translation: CASSQVLSIDEQFF.